This entry is about one T cell receptor beta chain. Its specificity is unknown. The germline gives CDR1 SGDLS, CDR2 YYNGEE. The CDR3 consists of 15 residues. Each CDR3 protein is one row after TCRdb ran MiXCR on the PCR reads. Found here are over 25,000 distinct CDR3 sequences, around 49% of them singletons; the top ten hold approximately 23%. The entry originates in a study of esophageal squamous cell carcinoma under preoperative chemotherapy. General observations from the study: Tumor-infiltrating lymphocytes showed no significant post-chemotherapy TCR diversity increase, unlike peripheral T cells.

Indicated time point: after preoperative PTX-NDP chemotherapy. Paclitaxel-nedaplatin chemotherapy was given to patients ahead of their surgery. The clonotype was recovered from a human donor with esophageal squamous cell carcinoma. The donor label of this sample is uncertain. The V call is TRBV9, the J call TRBJ2-1, with D possibly matching TRBD1 (6 bases). The end of the DNA aligns better with TRBJ2-7, so the J call may be wrong. This material was acquired from a patient given preoperative chemotherapy. CDR3 DNA: TGTGCCAGCAGCGCAGGGGTTTCTAACTCCTACGAGCAGTACTTC. Amino acid sequence: CASSAGVSNSYEQYF.